A single sample gave rise to the 21 T cell receptor beta chains below, sequenced in a study of monozygotic twins with inflammatory bowel disease. TCRdb derives one entry per CDR3 protein from the 5' RACE reads, leaving out DNA. This table holds approximately 160,000 distinct CDR3 sequences. The sample was blood. Source of these receptors: a human donor with ulcerative colitis or Crohn's disease, or a healthy co-twin of an affected twin (not recorded which).

The rearrangement uses TRBV5-5 and TRBJ1-6. Germline loops: CDR1 SGHKS, CDR2 YYEKEE (reference sequence). The CDR3 is 11 amino acids. CDR3 residues: CASSLPSPLHF.

The chain couples TRBV20-1 to TRBJ1-1; the TCRdb D gene call, TRBD1, has no DNA to confirm it. The CDR3 is 13 residues long. Germline V gives CDR1 DFQATT, CDR2 SNEGSKA (reference sequence). CDR3 sequence: CSARGTGTTEAFF.

The gene calls are TRBV6-5 and TRBJ2-3; TCRdb's assignment of TRBD2 cannot be checked, as there is no DNA. The CDR3 covers 15 residues. Germline-derived CDR1 and CDR2 are MNHEY and SVGAGI. The CDR3 loop reads CASSYAGGLTDTQYF.

V gene TRBV20-1 combines with J gene TRBJ2-1; there is no DNA to check the TCRdb D call of TRBD2. CDR1 is DFQATT and CDR2 is SNEGSKA in the germline V gene (reference sequence). This CDR3 spans 13 amino acids. The chain's CDR3 is CSASLTRAGEQFF.

This chain joins TRBV7-2 and TRBJ1-2. In germline, CDR1 is SGHTA, CDR2 FQGNSA. This CDR3 contains 13 residues. CDR3 residues: CASSPERYYGYTF.

The chain recombines TRBV12-3 or TRBV12-4 with TRBJ1-2; the TCRdb D gene call, TRBD1, has no DNA to confirm it. This CDR3 has 13 amino acids. This CDR3 reads CASTPGQGYGYTF.

The genes are TRBV12-3 or TRBV12-4 and TRBJ2-2; TCRdb calls TRBD1, which cannot be checked without DNA. This CDR3 contains 15 residues. Here the CDR3 reads CASQTGVFNTGELFF.

The CDR3 reads CASSLIIGQPGNQETQYF. The chain couples TRBV6-1 to TRBJ2-5; TCRdb indicates TRBD1, and absent DNA this call remains unverified. In germline, CDR1 is MNHNS, CDR2 SASEGT. The CDR3 loop spans 18 amino acids.

The chain couples TRBV12-3 or TRBV12-4 to TRBJ1-6. The CDR3 consists of 13 residues. This CDR3 is CASSQQSYSPLHF.

The CDR3 loop is CASSYSGTVPYEQYF. The V call is TRBV6-5, the J call TRBJ2-7; the D call of TRBD1 rests on TCRdb alone, since no DNA is present to check it. The CDR3 is 15 residues long. CDR1 and CDR2 (germline): MNHEY, SVGAGI.

The V call is TRBV29-1, the J call TRBJ2-3; TCRdb outputs TRBD1, but without DNA this stays unchecked. Germline CDR1 is SQVTM and CDR2 is ANQGSEA. The CDR3 extends over 16 amino acids. CDR3 region: CSVDGGSRRSTDTQYF.

The chain recombines TRBV5-1 with TRBJ2-7; the TRBD2 assignment by TCRdb is unverifiable without DNA. CDR3 size: 15 residues. Germline loops: CDR1 SGHRS, CDR2 YFSETQ. CDR3 residues: CASSPGLAGVNEQYF.

The chain links TRBV4-1 to TRBJ2-4. Germline CDR1 is MGHRA and CDR2 is YSYEKL. The CDR3 loop spans 14 amino acids. This chain's CDR3 is CASSQVPSKNIQYF.

The chain joins TRBV6-5 to TRBJ1-1; the TRBD1 assignment by TCRdb is unverifiable without DNA. CDR3 size: 19 residues. Per germline, CDR1 MNHEY and CDR2 SVGAGI. CDR3 loop: CASSYSRGLGTAMNTEAFF.

The J gene is TRBJ1-2, the V gene TRBV18. CDR3 length equals 13 residues. The germline CDR1 and CDR2 sequences are KGHSH and LQKENI. CDR3 residues: CASSPQGGYGYTF.

The J gene is TRBJ2-3, the V gene TRBV18; TCRdb reports TRBD2, a call that lacks DNA to check it against. Germline V gene lookup returns CDR1 KGHSH and CDR2 LQKENI. The CDR3 consists of 16 residues. The CDR3 reads CASSPFSGGPTDTQYF.

The chain carries TRBV27 and TRBJ2-3. Germline CDR1 and CDR2: MNHEY and SMNVEV (reference sequence). The CDR3 is 12 amino acids. CDR3: CASSYRTDTQYF.

The rearrangement joins TRBV20-1 to TRBJ2-1; TCRdb selects TRBD1, and the lack of DNA leaves this call unchecked. In germline, CDR1 is DFQATT, CDR2 SNEGSKA (reference sequence). The CDR3 spans 17 residues. The CDR3 here is CSARDPHLQGTYNEQFF.

The chain employs TRBV6-5 and TRBJ2-1. Germline V gene data show CDR1 as MNHEY and CDR2 as SVGAGI. The CDR3 runs 16 residues. The CDR3 here is CASSYFRTVAYNEQFF.

J is TRBJ2-5 and V is TRBV21-1. TRBV21-1 has pseudogene status. The CDR3 runs to 11 residues. CDR3 residues: CASLRGGTQYF.

The chain has TRBV25-1 and TRBJ2-1; TCRdb's D gene call, TRBD2, goes unchecked for lack of DNA. This CDR3 spans 14 amino acids. The V gene's germline CDR1 is MGHDK and CDR2 SYGVNS. Here the CDR3 reads CASTASGRSGEQFF.